A single sample gave rise to the 19 T cell receptor beta chains below, sequenced in a study of blood T cell repertoires in COVID-19. Sequenced by immunoSEQ multiplex PCR; TCRdb stores in-frame clones only, minus some. The sample lists 150,000 to 200,000 clones, around 90% occurring once. The specimen sequenced was peripheral blood. All receptors come from a human donor in a cohort sampled during active COVID-19.

V is TRBV15 and J is TRBJ2-1; D perhaps matches TRBD1 (5 bases). The ends were cut back, 4 bases at V and 2 bases at J, with 9 bases in the middle. CDR1 and CDR2 from the germline V gene are LNHNV and YYDKDF (reference sequence). The CDR3 is made up of 14 amino acids. The CDR3 reads CATSTRATYNEQFF. Written as DNA, the CDR3 is TGTGCCACCAGCACCAGGGCTACCTACAATGAGCAGTTCTTC.

This clone was counted only a few times. The chain combines TRBV2 with TRBJ1-4, with D perhaps TRBD1 (6 bases). The V gene's germline CDR1 is SNHLY and CDR2 FYNNEI. Between the trimmed V and J ends, which lost 6 bases and 8 bases, there was a span of 16 bases. This CDR3 contains 14 residues. The CDR3 coding sequence is TGTGCCAGCAGGTCACAGGGTGTAGGGGAAAAACTGTTTTTT. Residues: CASRSQGVGEKLFF.

The rearrangement joins TRBV6-1 to TRBJ2-7; D is ambiguous. V lost 2 bases to trimming and J lost 1 base, with 12 bases between them. The CDR3 is made up of 15 amino acids. Germline-derived CDR1 and CDR2 are MNHNS and SASEGT. CDR3 nucleotide sequence: TGTGCCAGCAGTGAAAGTATATCGGGTTCCTACGAGCAGTACTTC. Its translation is CASSESISGSYEQYF.

This chain connects TRBV18 to TRBJ2-7, with 10 nucleotides matching TRBD1. V lost 4 bases to trimming and J lost 5 bases; unmatched junction nucleotides: 5. Germline V lookup: CDR1 KGHSH, CDR2 LQKENI. This CDR3 comprises 14 residues. This CDR3 is CASSRVTGGDEQYF. DNA for the CDR3: TGTGCCAGCTCACGAGTGACAGGGGGCGACGAGCAGTACTTC.

The V and J genes are TRBV7-9 and TRBJ2-7; a weak D match, TRBD2 (5 bases). Germline V gene data show CDR1 as SEHNR and CDR2 as FQNEAQ (reference sequence). Trimming shortened V by 0 bases and J by 1 base, and 10 bases separated the two germline ends. This CDR3 contains 15 residues. Here the CDR3 DNA reads TGTGCCAGCAGCTTAGCTTCAACGGGATCCTACGAGCAGTACTTC. The encoded protein is CASSLASTGSYEQYF.

The gene calls are TRBV5-4 and TRBJ1-6; 8 bases are a match to TRBD1. V was clipped by 0 bases and J by 3 bases; unmatched bases: 5. Looked up from germline, CDR1 is SGHNT and CDR2 is YYREEE (reference sequence). The CDR3 extends over 17 amino acids. CDR3 sequence reads: CASSLDQGANYNSPLHF. The CDR3 nucleotides read TGTGCCAGCAGCTTGGACCAGGGGGCGAACTATAATTCACCCCTCCACTTT.

The rearrangement joins TRBV19 to TRBJ2-3, with D possibly matching TRBD1 (5 bases). This CDR3 spans 14 amino acids. The ends were cut back, 5 bases at V and 2 bases at J, with 11 bases in the middle. Germline CDR1 reads LNHDA; CDR2 reads SQIVND (reference sequence). CDR3 DNA: TGTGCCAGTAGTTCACAGGCCGCCACAGATACGCAGTATTTT. Its translation: CASSSQAATDTQYF.

In this sample, this clone turned up once. The V call is TRBV5-1, the J call TRBJ2-5; TRBD1 matches at 10 bases. CDR3 size: 14 residues. Germline CDR1 is SGHRS and CDR2 is YFSETQ. V lost 4 bases and J lost 5; bases outside the gene matches: 5. CDR3 amino acids: CASSGDRGGETQYF. CDR3 sequence (DNA): TGCGCCAGCAGCGGGGACAGGGGAGGGGAGACCCAGTACTTC.

The chain recombines TRBV15 with TRBJ2-1; TRBD1 matches at 7 bases. The V and J ends lost 1 base and 8 bases, in that order; junction bases with no gene match: 8. The CDR3 consists of 15 residues. Germline V gives CDR1 LNHNV, CDR2 YYDKDF (reference sequence). CDR3 bases: TGTGCCACCAGCAGAGGGATTCAGGGGGTGGATGAGCAGTTCTTC. Its protein product is CATSRGIQGVDEQFF.

The chain recombines TRBV6-5 with TRBJ2-6; D is unresolved. This CDR3 region has 15 residues. V dropped 5 bases and J dropped 1 base, with 9 bases sitting between them. Germline V CDR1 and CDR2: MNHEY, SVGAGI. CDR3 in amino acids: CASSHTRSGANVLTF. The DNA for the CDR3 is TGTGCCAGCAGTCACACACGATCTGGGGCCAACGTCCTGACTTTC.

The rearrangement links TRBV27 to TRBJ1-1, with a weak D call TRBD1 (5 bases). Deletions cut 4 bases from V and 0 bases from J, with 12 bases between. The V gene's germline CDR1 is MNHEY and CDR2 SMNVEV (reference sequence). The length of the CDR3 is 15 residues. The CDR3 DNA reads as TGTGCCAGCAGTTGGGCCGGGGGGGTGAACACTGAAGCTTTCTTT. Residues: CASSWAGGVNTEAFF.

This chain connects TRBV5-1 to TRBJ2-1, with 10 bases matching TRBD2. With 0 bases clipped from V and 5 bases from J, the junction kept 5 bases outside the gene matches. The CDR3 is made up of 16 amino acids. CDR1 and CDR2 (germline): SGHRS, YFSETQ. In nucleotides, the CDR3 is TGCGCCAGCAGCTTGGATAGACTAGCGGGCAACAATGAGCAGTTCTTC. It specifies CASSLDRLAGNNEQFF.

The rearrangement joins TRBV28 to TRBJ1-5; TRBD1 matches 9 bases. Germline CDR1 MDHEN, CDR2 SYDVKM. J was trimmed by 5 bases and V by 6 bases; bases with no gene match: 8. The CDR3 length is 15 residues. CDR3 protein: CASRPGTGWYQPQHF. The CDR3 DNA is TGTGCCAGCAGACCCGGGACAGGGTGGTATCAGCCCCAGCATTTT.

The chain is built from TRBV5-1 and TRBJ1-2; a possible D gene is TRBD1 (6 bases). Germline V lookup: CDR1 SGHRS, CDR2 YFSETQ. The CDR3 length is 16 residues. The V gene lost 0 bases and the J gene lost 2 bases, with 14 bases spanning the gap. The CDR3 reads CASSLGTAAKNYGYTF. In nucleotides, the CDR3 is TGCGCCAGCAGCTTGGGGACAGCGGCCAAGAACTATGGCTACACCTTC.

The chain combines TRBV4-3 with TRBJ2-3, with D tentatively TRBD2 (6 bases). Looked up from germline, CDR1 is LGHNA and CDR2 is YSLEER. Between the trimmed V and J ends, which lost 0 bases and 3 bases, there was a span of 16 bases. The CDR3 length is 17 residues. Here the CDR3 reads CASSQETRGSITDTQYF. The CDR3 nucleotides read TGCGCCAGCAGCCAAGAAACGCGGGGCAGTATTACAGATACGCAGTATTTT.

The V call is TRBV5-4, the J call TRBJ1-1, with TRBD1 matching 7 bases. V was clipped by 0 bases and J by 7 bases; unmatched bases: 3. This CDR3 spans 13 amino acids. Germline V CDR1 and CDR2: SGHNT, YYREEE (reference sequence). The CDR3 region is CASSLGQGIEAFF. CDR3 sequence (DNA): TGTGCCAGCAGCTTGGGACAGGGCATTGAAGCTTTCTTT. Full variable domain (missing parts from reference TRBV5-4 and TRBJ1-1): ETGVTQSPTHLIKTRGQQVTLRCSSQSGHNTVSWYQQALGQGPQFIFQYYREEENGRGNFPPRFSGLQFPNYSSELNVNALELDDSALYLCASSLGQGIEAFFGQGTRLTVV.

This clone was seen only a few times. The genes are TRBV6-5 and TRBJ1-5, with D hard to call. The CDR3 is 14 amino acids. V was clipped by 7 bases and J by 1 base, with 11 bases between them. The germline CDR1 and CDR2 sequences are MNHEY and SVGAGI. The DNA for the CDR3 is TGTGCCAGCAAGGACTTTCCCAGCAATCAGCCCCAGCATTTT. As protein: CASKDFPSNQPQHF.

The chain couples TRBV5-1 to TRBJ2-1; maybe TRBD2 (5 bases). The CDR3 contains 15 residues. V shed 4 bases and J shed 0 bases, with 11 bases lying between them. The germline V gene encodes CDR1 SGHRS and CDR2 YFSETQ. Here the CDR3 DNA reads TGCGCCAGCAGCCCCAGCGGAAGCTCCTACAATGAGCAGTTCTTC. It specifies CASSPSGSSYNEQFF.

In this sample, this clone turned up once. The chain combines TRBV19 with TRBJ1-2; 9 nucleotides line up with TRBD1. The CDR3 is 14 amino acids. CDR1 LNHDA and CDR2 SQIVND come from the germline V gene (reference sequence). The junction had 8 bases not matched to a gene; V was cut back by 4 bases and J by 8 bases. The CDR3 is CASSTWDRVEGYTF. The CDR3 DNA reads as TGTGCCAGTAGTACCTGGGACAGGGTGGAAGGCTACACCTTC. The complete variable domain, with remaining parts taken from reference TRBV19 and TRBJ1-2, reads DGGITQSPKYLFRKEGQNVTLSCEQNLNHDAMYWYRQDPGQGLRLIYYSQIVNDFQKGDIAEGYSVSREKKESFPLTVTSAQKNPTAFYLCASSTWDRVEGYTFGSGTRLTVV.